This is a list of T cell receptor beta chains from one sample in a study of OX40 agonist ivuxolimab in advanced cancers. The protocol was immunoSEQ multiplex PCR, while the TCRdb copy is restricted to in-frame clones and leaves out a portion. The sample consists of around 74,000 clones, 85% to 95% of them appearing once. The sequencing here drew on CD4+ or CD8+ T cells sorted from blood, taken in a trial of the OX40 agonist ivuxolimab. These receptors originate from an adult with an advanced solid tumor such as melanoma, head and neck, liver or kidney cancer. CDR3s include the opening cysteine and the closing phenylalanine or tryptophan. Fields, in order: V gene, CDR3 protein.

v_call: TRBV7-9
cdr3_aa: CASSPRTGISEQFF

v_call: TRBV10-3
cdr3_aa: CAIGMDRGRTEAFF

v_call: TRBV27
cdr3_aa: CASKTGGGRSGYTF

v_call: TRBV13
cdr3_aa: CASSPGIEGDTDTQYF

v_call: TRBV16
cdr3_aa: CASRINQLHNYGYTF

v_call: TRBV10-3
cdr3_aa: CAIRAGVSGNRETQYF

v_call: TRBV27
cdr3_aa: CASSLSAHREIAQPQHF

v_call: TRBV9
cdr3_aa: CASSVGSTGSSYEQYF

v_call: TRBV9
cdr3_aa: CASSAGTGANSPLHF

v_call: TRBV6-5
cdr3_aa: CASSSLGAGNQPQHF

v_call: TRBV6-5
cdr3_aa: CASSYSQGAAEAFF

v_call: TRBV4-1
cdr3_aa: CASSPLAPRAGGIYEQYF

v_call: TRBV5-6
cdr3_aa: CASSLGLAGVVTSTDTQYF

v_call: TRBV6-5
cdr3_aa: CASSYSLDSVPYGYTF

v_call: TRBV9
cdr3_aa: CASSLSPGQPTYEQYF

v_call: TRBV19
cdr3_aa: CASSIGDLTYEQYF

v_call: TRBV6-5
cdr3_aa: CASSYGQGRLEQYF

v_call: TRBV28
cdr3_aa: CASSFGGALGYTF

v_call: TRBV6-1
cdr3_aa: CASSEPRGTSTYEQYF

v_call: TRBV10-1
cdr3_aa: CASSERGGVSAFF

v_call: TRBV10-2
cdr3_aa: CASSFYESGGTEAFF

v_call: TRBV18
cdr3_aa: CASSPFVPDGTQYF

v_call: TRBV13
cdr3_aa: CASSSRGRGNTEAFF

v_call: TRBV5-4
cdr3_aa: CASSLAFGGLSTDTQYF

v_call: TRBV5-4
cdr3_aa: CASSSTGINNEQFF

v_call: TRBV27
cdr3_aa: CASSTGTGITDTQYF

v_call: TRBV11-2
cdr3_aa: CASSPDNFYNSPLHF

v_call: TRBV27
cdr3_aa: CASSLYPLFIGGDNSPLHF

v_call: TRBV6-5
cdr3_aa: CASSYASGSYEQYF

v_call: TRBV19
cdr3_aa: CASSPTFGYGGELFF

v_call: TRBV5-6
cdr3_aa: CASSLISLAGAPGGTQYF

v_call: TRBV2
cdr3_aa: CASMAGLRRFTDTQYF

v_call: TRBV7-9
cdr3_aa: CAGGDSGFATNEKLFF

v_call: TRBV6-1
cdr3_aa: CASSEVWGQGAVYNEQFF

v_call: TRBV14
cdr3_aa: CASSPSGWYNEQFF

v_call: TRBV7-6
cdr3_aa: CASSLSSAGGPYEQYF

v_call: TRBV5-1
cdr3_aa: CASSLTSGGTYNEQFF

v_call: TRBV4-3
cdr3_aa: CASSQDRGQIETQYF

v_call: TRBV7-2
cdr3_aa: CASLEMWGDTEAFF

v_call: TRBV7-9
cdr3_aa: CASNFQGELFF

v_call: TRBV4-2
cdr3_aa: CASRYRGISSSGNTIYF

v_call: TRBV4-3
cdr3_aa: CASSQDREGEQGGYTF

v_call: TRBV11-2
cdr3_aa: CASSTRTGEYEQYF

v_call: TRBV11-3
cdr3_aa: CASSLDSGAWSSYNEQFF

v_call: TRBV6-6
cdr3_aa: CASSYGTGDNSPLHF

v_call: TRBV7-8
cdr3_aa: CASSLPRRVPYEQYF

v_call: TRBV29-1
cdr3_aa: CSVDPGDTNYGYTF

v_call: TRBV6-7
cdr3_aa: CGGLTGEFF

v_call: TRBV11-3
cdr3_aa: CASSFASIHNEQFF